This T cell receptor (beta chain) was profiled in a study of shared clonotypes between healthy human individuals. The CDR3 is made up of 15 amino acids. Germline V gene data show CDR1 as GTSNPN and CDR2 as SVGIG (reference sequence). V dropped 2 bases and J dropped 4 bases, with 15 bases sitting between them. Study conclusions and caveats: Sharing of clonotypes among donors was expected to vary with sequencing depth.

Note on this clone: What it binds is unknown.

Assay: immunoSEQ multiplex PCR; the TCRdb copy retains only in-frame clones and omits some. The sample has about 490,000 clones; about 79% are singletons. The chain employs TRBV30 and TRBJ2-1; tentatively, D is TRBD2 (6 bases). The receptor comes from a woman in her thirties or forties in good health. Some clones in this sample may be carry-over from other donors' samples. The source material was PBMCs. The CDR3 reads CAWSKGLGPYNEQFF. CDR3 DNA sequence: TGTGCCTGGAGTAAGGGACTGGGGCCTTACAATGAGCAGTTCTTC.